This T cell receptor beta chain was sequenced during a study of T cell responses to AZD1222 COVID-19 vaccine (dated by TCRdb to 2020 to 2023). About the investigation overall: A total of 230 to 250 trial participants underwent TCR sequencing, of whom 200 to 220 received two doses of AZD1222 and about 26 received two doses of the MenACWY control vaccine. Enrollment into the trials was organized by age into subgroups of 18-55, 56-69 and 70-plus years, and those subgroups contained roughly 150, 30 and 60 TCR-sequenced participants, respectively.

Here is what the overall study found, with its caveats: Nearly half of unique spike-specific TCRs reportedly recognized epitopes outside regions mutated in the B.1.351 and B.1.1.7 variants. CD4 TCRs associated with the vaccine covered the entire spike protein, and the dominant responses were in regions 160-218 and 743-854. Spike-specific TCR breadth and depth rose significantly after two AZD1222 doses compared with day 0 and with MenACWY recipients. No day 14 peak-response samples were available, so repertoires were characterized only after the peak T cell response. Only five to seven AZD1222 recipients were SARS-CoV-2 seropositive at baseline, limiting conclusions about previously exposed vaccinees. Most participants were white British and females outnumbered males, and the authors suggested that clonal diversity may have been underestimated. In the small 56-69-year group, the increase in depth fell short of significance, most likely because of low power.

This clone was seen once. What this receptor recognizes is not known. Base qualities were left out, and no much larger clone turns up one base away. The CDR3 regions of human TCRbeta chains were analyzed by immunosequencing. The authors' analysis ran thus. TCRs in the repertoires were matched against a reference library of SARS-CoV-2-specific TCRs that had been generated with the MIRA antigen-specificity platform. Breadth meant the fraction of unique TCRs that were SARS-CoV-2-associated, whereas depth meant the fraction of total T cells that were SARS-CoV-2-associated. Using the MIRA data, every spike-specific TCR was mapped to the spike region that the TCR reacted to and assigned to either a CD4 or a CD8 class. Log10-transformed breadth and depth values were compared by one-way ANOVA with Sidak's multiple comparisons tests. Sourced from immuneACCESS, this table was stored by TCRdb with only in-frame sequences that have V and J called. A share of the clones is absent; for the studies checked, an unresolved V gene accounts for under half, and the remainder has no known explanation. The DNA was the basis for D and trimming; V, J and clone size are from that table. The sample contains over 95,000 clones, around 85% of them found a single time. The ten largest clones add up to more than 13% of the sample.

The time point label of this sample denotes: about 28 days (+/-7) after the second vaccine dose. Because spike-specific TCR depth and breadth did not differ between the two schedules, AZD1222 recipients who got a second dose at roughly 4 weeks were pooled with those who got a second dose at roughly 12 weeks. Vaccinee samples were obtained from the UK trials COV001 and COV002, which included a single-blind randomized controlled phase 2/3 trial of AZD1222 (ChAdOx1 nCoV-19) in healthy adults. For TCRbeta chain sequencing, PBMC samples from trial participants were taken at day 0 and at day 28 after the second dose. Its CDR3 holds 15 amino acids, cysteine through phenylalanine. Of the read, only the CDR3 DNA is kept; its 45 bases are in frame from base 1. V ends up 7 bases short and J 8 bases short, with an unmatched junction base count of 11. CDR1 and CDR2, per the germline V gene, are MNHEY and SVGAGI.

The rearranged chain carries TRBV6-5 and TRBJ1-4; 9 central bases correspond to TRBD1. This TCR derives from an adult who received the AZD1222 COVID-19 vaccine. The sample was peripheral blood, taken 28 days after the second AZD1222 dose. The CDR3: CASKLPQGAGEKLFF. The nucleotide sequence reads as follows: TGTGCCAGCAAACTCCCACAGGGGGCGGGGGAAAAACTGTTTTTT.